One and the same sample provided the 6 T cell receptor beta chains below, sequenced in a study of CD8+CD57+ T cells in acquired aplastic anemia. Template material for TCR beta VDJ and CDR3 profiling consisted of genomic DNA. Each CDR3 protein gets one entry after TCRdb re-called the reads with MiXCR. The sample contains hundreds of thousands of distinct CDR3 sequences, about half of which appear only once. An expansion of CD8+CD57+ cells by flow cytometry had been shown in patients chosen for sequencing. Sequencing used sorted CD4+, CD8+, or CD8+CD57+ T cells (not recorded which) from PBMCs. These receptors came from a human donor with aplastic anemia.

This clonotype was recorded at least ten times. The rearrangement uses TRBV7-6 and TRBJ2-7; 12 bases align to TRBD1. This CDR3 region has 17 residues. V lost 5 bases, J lost 7 bases, and 15 bases stayed unmatched. Germline-derived CDR1 and CDR2 are SGHVS and FNYEAQ. CDR3 protein: CASSPRRSGQGAREQYF. In nucleotides, the CDR3 is TGTGCCAGCAGCCCCCGACGGTCGGGACAGGGGGCTCGGGAGCAGTACTTC.

The V gene is TRBV6-1, the J gene TRBJ1-4; 9 bases fit TRBD1. Germline lookup yields CDR1 MNHNS and CDR2 SASEGT. V shed 4 bases, J shed 6 bases, and the junction held 6 bases outside the gene matches. The CDR3 totals 15 residues. The DNA for the CDR3 is TGTGCCAGCAGTGGTTACAGGGGGCTTTATGAAAAACTGTTTTTT. It specifies CASSGYRGLYEKLFF.

There are a few counts of this clonotype. The chain has TRBV7-9 and TRBJ2-7; 10 nucleotides line up with TRBD1. CDR1 and CDR2 from the germline V gene are SEHNR and FQNEAQ (reference sequence). This CDR3 has 15 residues. V dropped 5 bases and J dropped 0; count of bases not matched to a gene: 4. The DNA for the CDR3 is TGTGCCAGCAGCAGACAGGGGGCTTCCTCCTACGAGCAGTACTTC. It yields the protein CASSRQGASSYEQYF.

As for this clonotype: A much larger clone lies a single base off, so this may be a read error. This rearrangement joins TRBV6-2 or TRBV6-3 to TRBJ2-7; 8 nucleotides agree with TRBD1. The CDR3 has 14 amino acids. The trim removed 10 bases at V and 3 bases at J, leaving 11 bases unmatched. Germline CDR1 reads MNHEY; CDR2 reads SVGEGT. The chain's CDR3 is CAITMDRVSYEQYF. CDR3 DNA sequence: TGTGCCATCACTATGGACAGGGTAAGCTACGAGCAGTACTTC.

Comments on this clonotype: This could be a read error, since a much larger clone is one nucleotide away. This likely comes from a read error, as the CDR3 has no conserved phenylalanine or tryptophan at its end. J is TRBJ2-7 and V is TRBV5-6; TRBD1 is a possible D gene (5 bases). The CDR3 contains 14 residues. CDR1 and CDR2 from the germline V gene are SGHDT and YYEEEE. Trimming left V 1 base short and J 3 bases short, with 11 bases between. CDR3 nucleotides: TGTGCCAGCAGCTTGAGTGGGGCCCGCTACGAGCAGTACCTC. Translated: CASSLSGARYEQYL.

The rearrangement links TRBV25-1 to TRBJ2-1; D perhaps matches TRBD1 (5 bases). Looked up from germline, CDR1 is MGHDK and CDR2 is SYGVNS. V lost 8 bases and J 5 bases, leaving 16 bases between the germline ends. The CDR3 loop spans 14 amino acids. The CDR3 DNA follows: TGTGCCAGCGGGCGTCAGACAGTTAACAATGAGCAGTTCTTC. It specifies CASGRQTVNNEQFF.